These T cell receptor beta chains were read from a single sample in a study of shared clonotypes between healthy human individuals. TCRdb's table, derived via immunoSEQ multiplex PCR, lists solely in-frame clones and lacks some. Among around 2,000,000 clones, about 93% were seen once, and the ten largest hold under 2%. Input material: naive CD8+ T cells from PBMCs. All receptors come from a man between 18 and 29 years old in good health. Some clones in this sample may be carry-over from other donors' samples. Both conserved end residues are part of each CDR3.

cdr3_aa: CATSRDNRESSYNEQFF
v_call: TRBV15

cdr3_aa: CASSLGPVWGYTF
v_call: TRBV5-1

cdr3_aa: CASSVGGRETQYF
v_call: TRBV9

cdr3_aa: CASSLFSRFNTEAFF
v_call: TRBV2

cdr3_aa: CASSPGGFGVHEQYF
v_call: TRBV4-1

cdr3_aa: CAWTLAGGFANEQFF
v_call: TRBV30

cdr3_aa: CASSPDTRFGGRQYF
v_call: TRBV5-5

cdr3_aa: CAWSITHTEAFF
v_call: TRBV30

cdr3_aa: CASTLPPDTQYF
v_call: TRBV7-2

cdr3_aa: CASSLGRLHQPQHF
v_call: TRBV28

cdr3_aa: CASSLAGAYFDTQYF
v_call: TRBV28

cdr3_aa: CAIRPPGMNTEAFF
v_call: TRBV10-3

cdr3_aa: CASSQVSFYNEQFF
v_call: TRBV4-1

cdr3_aa: CASRAGDTGELFF
v_call: TRBV6-5

cdr3_aa: CASSSHRTGEPDTQYF
v_call: TRBV28

cdr3_aa: CASSLYREASSSYNEQFF
v_call: TRBV28

cdr3_aa: CASSPRSLSYNEQFF
v_call: TRBV18

cdr3_aa: CASSFLGQGAGAFF
v_call: TRBV5-1

cdr3_aa: CASSQGVTQFF
v_call: TRBV5-8

cdr3_aa: CASRERDTVYNEQFF
v_call: TRBV19

cdr3_aa: CASGATSDATDTQYF
v_call: TRBV5-6

cdr3_aa: CASSPPNLALNTGELFF
v_call: TRBV7-8

cdr3_aa: CATSPQAGGPYEQFF
v_call: TRBV15

cdr3_aa: CASTIQGRGNQPQHF
v_call: TRBV11-3

cdr3_aa: CASRPGTPNTEAFF
v_call: TRBV7-9

cdr3_aa: CASKGYGGYTF
v_call: TRBV11-3

cdr3_aa: CASSITGAHEQYF
v_call: TRBV6-5

cdr3_aa: CASRPRLAESTDTQYF
v_call: TRBV19

cdr3_aa: CASSYRDSYEQYF
v_call: TRBV7-2

cdr3_aa: CASSLVAGVGEQYF
v_call: TRBV7-9

cdr3_aa: CASSLLLNNEQFF
v_call: TRBV27

cdr3_aa: CASSLEGGSFAFF
v_call: TRBV27